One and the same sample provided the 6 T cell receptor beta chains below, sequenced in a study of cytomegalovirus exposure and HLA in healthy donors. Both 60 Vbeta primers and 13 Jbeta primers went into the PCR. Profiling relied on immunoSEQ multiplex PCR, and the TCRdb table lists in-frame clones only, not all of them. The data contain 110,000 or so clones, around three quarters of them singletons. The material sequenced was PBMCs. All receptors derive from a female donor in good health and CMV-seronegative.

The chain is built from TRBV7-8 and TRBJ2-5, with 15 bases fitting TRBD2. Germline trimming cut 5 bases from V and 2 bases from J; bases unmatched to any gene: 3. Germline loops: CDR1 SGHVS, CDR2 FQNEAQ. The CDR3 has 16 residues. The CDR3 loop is CASSTGLAGGQETQYF. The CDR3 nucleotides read TGTGCCAGCAGCACCGGACTAGCGGGGGGGCAAGAGACCCAGTACTTC.

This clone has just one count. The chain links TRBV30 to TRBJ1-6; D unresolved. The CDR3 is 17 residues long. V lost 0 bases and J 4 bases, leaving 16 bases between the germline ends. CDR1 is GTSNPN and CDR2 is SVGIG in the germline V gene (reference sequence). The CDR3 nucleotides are TGTGCCTGGAGTGTACCGCTCCGTCTACTTTATAATTCACCCCTCCACTTT. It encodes CAWSVPLRLLYNSPLHF.

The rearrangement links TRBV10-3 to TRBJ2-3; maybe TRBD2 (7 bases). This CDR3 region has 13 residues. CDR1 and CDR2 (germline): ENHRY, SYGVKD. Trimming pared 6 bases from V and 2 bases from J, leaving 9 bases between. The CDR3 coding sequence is TGTGCCATCAGGGGGGGGCCCACAGATACGCAGTATTTT. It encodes CAIRGGPTDTQYF.

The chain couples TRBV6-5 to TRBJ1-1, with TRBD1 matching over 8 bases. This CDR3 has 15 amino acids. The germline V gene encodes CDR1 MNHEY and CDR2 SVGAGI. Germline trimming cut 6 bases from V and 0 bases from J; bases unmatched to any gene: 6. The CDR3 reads CASRHGDRMNTEAFF. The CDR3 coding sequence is TGTGCCAGCAGGCACGGGGACAGGATGAACACTGAAGCTTTCTTT.

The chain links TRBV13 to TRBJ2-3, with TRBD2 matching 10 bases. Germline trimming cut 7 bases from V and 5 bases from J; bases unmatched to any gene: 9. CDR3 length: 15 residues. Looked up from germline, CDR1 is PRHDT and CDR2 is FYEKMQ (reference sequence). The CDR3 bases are TGTGCCAGCAAAGCGGGGGGGCGATTGGGAGATACGCAGTATTTT. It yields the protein CASKAGGRLGDTQYF. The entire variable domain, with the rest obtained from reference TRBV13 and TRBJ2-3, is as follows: AAGVIQSPRHLIKEKRETATLKCYPIPRHDTVYWYQQGPGQDPQFLISFYEKMQSDKGSIPDRFSAQQFSDYHSELNMSSLELGDSALYFCASKAGGRLGDTQYFGPGTRLTVL.

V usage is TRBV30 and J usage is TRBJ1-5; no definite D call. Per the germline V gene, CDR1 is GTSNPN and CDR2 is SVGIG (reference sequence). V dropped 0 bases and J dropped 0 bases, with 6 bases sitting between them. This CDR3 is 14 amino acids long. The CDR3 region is CAWSVGGSNQPQHF. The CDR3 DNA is TGTGCCTGGAGTGTTGGCGGTAGCAATCAGCCCCAGCATTTT.